These T cell receptor beta chains were read from a single sample in a study of CD8 T cells in ankylosing spondylitis. TCRdb redid the calling of the 5' RACE reads with MiXCR, one entry per CDR3 protein. The top ten hold over 4.5% of the sample, which has about 96,000 distinct CDR3 sequences, around 10% seen once. The material sequenced was blood, either unsorted or a sorted T cell fraction (not recorded which). The source is a male donor with ankylosing spondylitis or in good health (not recorded which). Both conserved end residues are part of each CDR3. The order of the fields is clone size, V gene, J gene, D gene, CDR3 protein, CDR3 DNA. D genes are given only for firm matches. Expanded clones get a size class; other rows say once, few or many, or leave the size out.

abundance: many; v_gene: TRBV15; j_gene: TRBJ2-3; d_gene: .; CDR3aa: CATSRRGQGTDTQYF; CDR3nt: TGTGCCACCAGCAGACGGGGGCAAGGCACAGATACGCAGTATTTT
abundance: many; v_gene: TRBV15; j_gene: TRBJ1-2; d_gene: .; CDR3aa: CATSRELGGYGYTF; CDR3nt: TGTGCCACCAGCAGAGAGTTGGGGGGCTATGGCTACACCTTC
abundance: .; v_gene: TRBV7-9; j_gene: TRBJ2-1; d_gene: .; CDR3aa: CASASGLAGYNEQFF; CDR3nt: TGTGCCAGCGCCTCAGGGCTAGCCGGGTACAATGAGCAGTTCTTC
abundance: many; v_gene: TRBV12-3/TRBV12-4; j_gene: TRBJ2-1; d_gene: .; CDR3aa: CASGQAGVGNEQFF; CDR3nt: TGTGCCAGCGGCCAGGCAGGTGTCGGCAATGAGCAGTTCTTC
abundance: many; v_gene: TRBV9; j_gene: TRBJ2-2; d_gene: .; CDR3aa: CASSATGTHPGTGELFF; CDR3nt: TGTGCCAGCAGCGCAACGGGGACCCACCCGGGGACCGGGGAGCTGTTTTTT
abundance: many; v_gene: TRBV6-2/TRBV6-3; j_gene: TRBJ2-7; d_gene: .; CDR3aa: CASSPGPNSRQYF; CDR3nt: TGTGCCAGCAGCCCGGGACCCAACTCCCGGCAGTACTTC
abundance: many; v_gene: TRBV24-1; j_gene: TRBJ2-2; d_gene: TRBD2; CDR3aa: CATSDLAPQRGTTGELFF; CDR3nt: TGTGCCACCAGTGATTTAGCCCCCCAGCGGGGGACCACCGGGGAGCTGTTTTTT
abundance: few; v_gene: TRBV18; j_gene: TRBJ2-4; d_gene: .; CDR3aa: CASSPGQGSRAKNIQYF; CDR3nt: TGTGCCAGCTCACCGGGGCAGGGGAGTAGAGCCAAAAACATTCAGTACTTC
abundance: many; v_gene: TRBV24-1; j_gene: TRBJ2-5; d_gene: TRBD1; CDR3aa: CATSDFKGASRETQYF; CDR3nt: TGTGCCACCAGTGATTTTAAGGGGGCTTCTCGAGAGACCCAGTACTTC
abundance: many; v_gene: TRBV29-1; j_gene: TRBJ1-1; d_gene: TRBD1; CDR3aa: CSVETGAMNTEAFF; CDR3nt: TGCAGCGTTGAGACAGGGGCCATGAACACTGAAGCTTTCTTT
abundance: few; v_gene: TRBV6-1; j_gene: TRBJ1-5; d_gene: .; CDR3aa: CASSSATKAEYTSQPQHF; CDR3nt: TGTGCCAGCAGCTCTGCTACCAAGGCGGAGTATACAAGTCAGCCCCAGCATTTT
abundance: few; v_gene: TRBV7-9; j_gene: TRBJ1-1; d_gene: TRBD1; CDR3aa: CASSAGDSRFTEAFF; CDR3nt: TGTGCCAGCAGCGCCGGGGACAGTCGATTCACTGAAGCTTTCTTT
abundance: many; v_gene: TRBV28; j_gene: TRBJ2-1; d_gene: TRBD2; CDR3aa: CASSTSGTYNEQFF; CDR3nt: TGTGCCAGCAGTACTAGCGGGACGTACAATGAGCAGTTCTTC